These 23 T cell receptor beta chains originate from one sample sequenced in a study of blood T cell repertoires in COVID-19. The repertoire was sequenced with immunoSEQ multiplex PCR; TCRdb's copy has only in-frame clones and lacks some. The sample includes a few hundred thousand clones, approximately 91% of them seen just once. Sequencing was performed on PBMCs or T cells enriched from blood (not recorded which). These TCRs come from a woman in her thirties or forties who had recovered from COVID-19.

The rearrangement links TRBV28 to TRBJ2-7; a weak D match, TRBD1 (6 bases). Between the trimmed V and J ends, which lost 6 bases and 3 bases, there was a span of 18 bases. From germline, CDR1 is MDHEN and CDR2 SYDVKM. The CDR3 extends over 15 amino acids. CDR3 amino acids: CASRDQGQTNYEQYF. CDR3 sequence (DNA): TGTGCCAGCAGAGACCAGGGGCAGACGAACTACGAGCAGTACTTC.

The V and J genes are TRBV11-3 and TRBJ2-1; 7 bases are a match to TRBD2. The germline V gene has CDR1 SGHNT and CDR2 YENEEA. The CDR3 runs to 17 residues. The J segment lost 6 bases and the V segment lost 2 bases, leaving 13 bases of the junction unmatched. The CDR3 nucleotides are TGTGCCAGCAGCTTACTTGGGGGAAGACTAGCTTTCAATGAGCAGTTCTTC. Amino acids: CASSLLGGRLAFNEQFF.

This chain links TRBV27 with TRBJ2-7; maybe TRBD2 (6 bases). Trimming shortened V by 2 bases and J by 2 bases, and 7 bases separated the two germline ends. The CDR3 totals 13 residues. Germline-derived CDR1 and CDR2 are MNHEY and SMNVEV (reference sequence). CDR3 sequence reads: CASSLAGTYEQYF. Written as DNA, the CDR3 is TGTGCCAGCAGTTTAGCGGGAACCTACGAGCAGTACTTC.

J is TRBJ1-1 and V is TRBV27; D possibly corresponds to TRBD1 (5 bases). Per the germline V gene, CDR1 is MNHEY and CDR2 is SMNVEV (reference sequence). The CDR3 has 14 amino acids. V was pared by 6 bases and J by 6 bases, with 17 bases between. CDR3 DNA: TGTGCCAGCAGATCAACCCCGGGGACTGCTGAAGCTTTCTTT. This sequence encodes CASRSTPGTAEAFF.

The rearrangement joins TRBV19 to TRBJ1-2; TRBD1 agrees at 7 bases. V was clipped by 7 bases and J by 4 bases; unmatched bases: 12. The CDR3 spans 15 residues. Germline CDR1 is LNHDA and CDR2 is SQIVND (reference sequence). The CDR3 region is CASTFPGQTRYGYTF. In nucleotides, the CDR3 is TGTGCCAGTACCTTTCCGGGACAGACCCGCTATGGCTACACCTTC.

The chain has TRBV6-5 and TRBJ1-2; no reliable D call. Trimming took 6 bases from V and 3 from J, leaving 11 bases between them. Germline V gene sequence: CDR1 MNHEY, CDR2 SVGAGI. The CDR3 has 13 residues. CDR3 amino acids: CASRGRGYYGYTF. The CDR3 DNA reads as TGTGCCAGCAGGGGGAGAGGGTACTATGGCTACACCTTC.

The chain carries TRBV4-3 and TRBJ2-3; 7 positions agree with TRBD2. Trimming removed 4 bases from V and 5 bases from J; junction bases left unmatched: 9. Germline loops: CDR1 LGHNA, CDR2 YSLEER. The CDR3 contains 15 residues. CDR3 loop: CASSLGASGGDTQYF. For the CDR3, the DNA is TGCGCCAGCAGCCTAGGGGCTAGCGGTGGAGATACGCAGTATTTT.

This chain joins TRBV3-1 (or the pseudogene TRBV3-2) and TRBJ2-5; 9 nucleotides match TRBD2. The V and J ends lost 4 bases and 1 base, in that order; junction bases with no gene match: 19. Germline CDR1 LGHDT, CDR2 YNNKEL (reference sequence). The CDR3 sequence is 20 residues long. This CDR3 reads CASSLLYLPGLALPQETQYF. For the CDR3, the DNA is TGTGCCAGCAGCCTACTCTACCTACCGGGACTAGCCCTACCCCAAGAGACCCAGTACTTC.

The chain combines TRBV9 with TRBJ2-1; 8 bases are a match to TRBD2. This CDR3 comprises 16 residues. Germline V gives CDR1 SGDLS, CDR2 YYNGEE. Trimming at V came to 0 bases and at J to 5 bases, leaving 7 bases not matched to a gene. CDR3 in DNA: TGTGCCAGCAGCGTAGCGGGAGGGCCAGAGAACAATGAGCAGTTCTTC. Translated, it gives CASSVAGGPENNEQFF. The whole variable domain, filled in from reference TRBV9 and TRBJ2-1, reads DSGVTQTPKHLITATGQRVTLRCSPRSGDLSVYWYQQSLDQGLQFLIQYYNGEERAKGNILERFSAQQFPDLHSELNLSSLELGDSALYFCASSVAGGPENNEQFFGPGTRLTVL.

This clone was found once. The chain couples TRBV28 to TRBJ1-3; D is ambiguous. V lost 6 bases and J 0 bases, leaving 9 bases between the germline ends. The germline CDR1 and CDR2 sequences are MDHEN and SYDVKM. The CDR3 extends over 14 amino acids. The CDR3 sequence: CASRAVISGNTIYF. The CDR3 coding sequence is TGTGCCAGCAGGGCAGTGATCTCTGGAAACACCATATATTTT.

The CDR3 DNA reads as TGTGCCAGCAGCTCAATAGGGAGGGGCCCTTTCGATGGCTACACCTTC. It is translated as CASSSIGRGPFDGYTF. The chain couples TRBV27 to TRBJ1-2, with TRBD1 as a possible D gene (5 bases). The CDR3 contains 16 residues. Looked up from germline, CDR1 is MNHEY and CDR2 is SMNVEV (reference sequence). V was cut by 6 bases and J by 6 bases, with 23 bases left in between.

The CDR3 here is CAWSPGTPPYYEQYF. The CDR3, as DNA: TGTGCCTGGAGCCCCGGGACACCACCCTACTACGAGCAGTACTTC. The chain joins TRBV30 to TRBJ2-7; perhaps TRBD1 as D (6 bases). Per germline, CDR1 GTSNPN and CDR2 SVGIG (reference sequence). Trimming pared 3 bases from V and 3 bases from J, leaving 18 bases between. CDR3 length equals 15 residues.

Concerning this clone: One end of the junction fails to match germline, which may point to a read error. The rearrangement links TRBV6-2 or TRBV6-3 to TRBJ1-2; D is unclear. This CDR3 is 15 amino acids long. Germline V CDR1 and CDR2: MNHEY, SVGEGT. The chain's CDR3 is CASSDSAIGRGGYTF. For the CDR3, the DNA is TGTGCCAGCAGTGACTCCGCGATAGGCCGAGGGGGCTACACCTTC.

The V and J genes are TRBV18 and TRBJ1-4; D may be TRBD1 (5 bases). In germline, CDR1 is KGHSH, CDR2 LQKENI. The CDR3 contains 13 residues. Trimming cost V 2 bases and J 5 bases, with 6 bases left between them. CDR3 DNA: TGTGCCAGCTCACCAGGGGCGAATGAAAAACTGTTTTTT. This translates into CASSPGANEKLFF.

The genes are TRBV30 and TRBJ2-7; maybe TRBD1 (6 bases). V was shortened by 0 bases and J by 2 bases, with 11 bases between the two germline ends. CDR3 length: 14 amino acids. Germline V CDR1 and CDR2: GTSNPN, SVGIG (reference sequence). The CDR3 bases are TGTGCCTGGAGTGTGGGGCAGGGGACCTACGAGCAGTACTTC. The encoded protein is CAWSVGQGTYEQYF.

V gene TRBV9 combines with J gene TRBJ2-1, with 9 positions matching TRBD2. V was clipped by 2 bases and J by 4 bases; unmatched bases: 10. The CDR3 runs to 17 residues. From germline, CDR1 is SGDLS and CDR2 YYNGEE. The DNA for the CDR3 is TGTGCCAGCAGCGTCCCACGAGCGGGGGGCCAGTACAATGAGCAGTTCTTC. Translation: CASSVPRAGGQYNEQFF.

The chain links TRBV12-5 to TRBJ2-1; TRBD2 agrees at 11 bases. Germline assignment: CDR1 LGHNT and CDR2 FRNRAP. Unmatched junction bases numbered 6, after V lost 3 bases and J lost 5 bases. The CDR3 length is 16 residues. CDR3: CASGLLAGVGNNEQFF. Written as DNA, the CDR3 is TGTGCTAGTGGTTTACTAGCGGGAGTGGGAAACAATGAGCAGTTCTTC.

This CDR3 reads CASSPPQGAVTGELFF. DNA of the CDR3: TGTGCCAGCAGCCCCCCGCAGGGGGCTGTCACCGGGGAGCTGTTTTTT. V is TRBV7-2 and J is TRBJ2-2; 8 bases align to TRBD1. The CDR3 contains 16 residues. Germline loops: CDR1 SGHTA, CDR2 FQGNSA. Unmatched junction bases numbered 9, after V lost 5 bases and J lost 4 bases.

This sequence joins TRBV28 and TRBJ2-1; no clear D gene. The V end lost 1 base, the J end lost 8 bases, and 6 bases lay between the germline ends. Looked up from germline, CDR1 is MDHEN and CDR2 is SYDVKM. The CDR3 has 12 residues. CDR3 in DNA: TGTGCCAGCAGTTTATATGGCTATGAGCAGTTCTTC. Translated, it gives CASSLYGYEQFF.

This rearrangement joins TRBV4-2 to TRBJ2-7, with a possible D match to TRBD2 (6 bases). The CDR3 loop spans 16 amino acids. Trimming pared 4 bases from V and 5 bases from J, leaving 21 bases between. CDR1 and CDR2 (germline): LGHNA, YNFKEQ. The chain's CDR3 is CASSPGELGGRNEQYF. As DNA, the CDR3 is TGTGCCAGCAGCCCGGGGGAGTTGGGGGGTCGGAACGAGCAGTACTTC.

This sequence joins TRBV7-9 and TRBJ2-7; 7 bases are a match to TRBD1. The CDR3 loop spans 15 amino acids. Germline CDR1 and CDR2: SEHNR and FQNEAQ (reference sequence). Trimming at V came to 1 base and at J to 4 bases, leaving 7 bases not matched to a gene. CDR3 nucleotide sequence: TGTGCCAGCAGCTTAGAGGGGGCAGGGTTTTACGAGCAGTACTTC. Translating gives CASSLEGAGFYEQYF.

The chain combines TRBV7-8 with TRBJ1-1, with unresolved D. CDR3 length: 13 amino acids. The germline V and J ends were trimmed by 6 bases and 1 base, with 9 bases remaining between them. Germline lookup yields CDR1 SGHVS and CDR2 FQNEAQ. CDR3 in amino acids: CASSHGQNTEAFF. As DNA, the CDR3 is TGTGCCAGCAGTCACGGTCAGAACACTGAAGCTTTCTTT.

The chain is built from TRBV12-5 and TRBJ1-1; D remains unclear. The V gene's germline CDR1 is LGHNT and CDR2 FRNRAP. V lost 5 bases to trimming and J lost 4 bases, with 14 bases between them. CDR3 length: 14 residues. CDR3 amino acids: CASGRMDGLTEAFF. The DNA for the CDR3 is TGTGCTAGTGGTCGCATGGATGGACTCACTGAAGCTTTCTTT.